The clone carrying this T cell receptor (beta chain) was seen ten or more times. Its target is not known. CDR3 size: 15 residues. J gave up 2 bases and V 6 bases, and 4 bases lay outside the gene matches. Germline V lookup: CDR1 SGHVS, CDR2 FQNEAQ. Using its own MiXCR run on the reads, TCRdb lists one record per CDR3 protein. The sample lists around 300,000 distinct CDR3 sequences, more than 9% occurring once. These data originate in a study of T cell repertoires in cytomegalovirus infection. Study context: Public TCR beta signatures provided an indication of both CMV infection and a matching HLA type. Notes on the study in general: Within the response measured ex vivo, HLA-C-restricted CMV-specific TCR beta clonotypes were dominant.

Sequenced: PBMCs. The chain carries TRBV7-8 and TRBJ2-1, with 10 nucleotides matching TRBD2. This TCR was sampled from a human donor in good health (CMV status not recorded). Some clones in this sample may be carry-over from other donors' samples. CDR3 nucleotides: TGTGCCAGCAGTCCCGGGACTAGCGCCTACAATGAGCAGTTCTTC. Protein sequence: CASSPGTSAYNEQFF.